The next 8 T cell receptor beta chains were all read from a single sample in a study of blood T cell repertoires in COVID-19. Measured with immunoSEQ multiplex PCR; TCRdb has only the in-frame clones, and not every one. The sample holds about 310,000 clones, roughly 85% seen once. What was sequenced was PBMCs or T cells enriched from blood (not recorded which). These receptors were taken from a young woman who had been exposed to COVID-19.

In its sample, this clone was seen once. A much more abundant neighbour one base away suggests this may be a read error. The chain joins TRBV7-9 to TRBJ1-4; D call uncertain. Per germline, CDR1 SEHNR and CDR2 FQNEAQ (reference sequence). This CDR3 is built from 14 residues. Trimming pared 3 bases from V and 0 bases from J, leaving 5 bases between. The CDR3 coding sequence is TGTGCCAGCAGCTTTACAGCAACTAATGAAAAACTGTTTTTT. It translates to CASSFTATNEKLFF.

V and J are TRBV7-2 and TRBJ1-2; no clear D. The germline gives CDR1 SGHTA, CDR2 FQGNSA. V lost 0 bases to trimming and J lost 8 bases, with 13 bases between them. This CDR3 is built from 14 residues. The CDR3, as DNA: TGTGCCAGCAGCTTAGCTAAGACAAGCGGAGGCTACACCTTC. As protein: CASSLAKTSGGYTF.

This chain uses TRBV19 with TRBJ2-7, with a weak D call TRBD1 (6 bases). Germline assignment: CDR1 LNHDA and CDR2 SQIVND (reference sequence). Trimming removed 1 base from V and 2 bases from J, with 9 bases in between. The CDR3 is made up of 14 amino acids. For the CDR3, the DNA is TGTGCCAGTAGTATAGGAACAGGGACCTACGAGCAGTACTTC. As protein: CASSIGTGTYEQYF.

The chain employs TRBV30 and TRBJ1-2; D is uncertain. CDR3 length equals 12 residues. V lost 0 bases to trimming and J lost 12 bases, with 14 bases between them. The germline gives CDR1 GTSNPN, CDR2 SVGIG (reference sequence). CDR3 coding DNA: TGTGCCTGGAGTGTGCCTCTTAACCCTAACACCTTC. This translates into CAWSVPLNPNTF.

This clone was recorded a few times. V is TRBV28 and J is TRBJ1-3; tentatively, D is TRBD1 (6 bases). V lost 5 bases and J 0 bases, leaving 11 bases between the germline ends. The CDR3 extends over 15 amino acids. The germline gives CDR1 MDHEN, CDR2 SYDVKM. In DNA, the CDR3 is TGTGCCAGCAGTGGGGGCGACCTCTCTGGAAACACCATATATTTT. Its translation: CASSGGDLSGNTIYF.

J is TRBJ1-2 and V is TRBV5-1; TRBD1 agrees at 7 bases. The CDR3 covers 11 residues. The V gene end was trimmed by 7 bases and the J gene end by 7 bases; junction bases not matched to a gene: 4. From germline, CDR1 is SGHRS and CDR2 YFSETQ. The CDR3 coding sequence is TGCGCCAGCGGCGGGGACAGTGGCTACACCTTC. Its protein is CASGGDSGYTF.

This chain connects TRBV7-9 to TRBJ2-6; 11 nucleotides match TRBD1. This CDR3 is built from 18 residues. Germline loops: CDR1 SEHNR, CDR2 FQNEAQ (reference sequence). The V segment lost 5 bases and the J segment 2 bases; nucleotides outside the gene matches: 8. The CDR3 DNA sequence: TGTGCCAGCAGCCCTGGGACAGGGGGAGGCGCTGGGGCCAACGTCCTGACTTTC. Amino acid sequence: CASSPGTGGGAGANVLTF.

The rearrangement joins TRBV30 to TRBJ2-1, with TRBD2 matching over 7 bases. This CDR3 comprises 18 residues. V lost 2 bases to trimming and J lost 0 bases; unmatched junction nucleotides: 13. Germline V gene sequence: CDR1 GTSNPN, CDR2 SVGIG (reference sequence). The CDR3 coding sequence is TGTGCCTGGAGTCCCCGCGGGGGTCTAATCCTCTCCTACAATGAGCAGTTCTTC. This sequence encodes CAWSPRGGLILSYNEQFF.